This T cell receptor (beta chain) was observed in a study of T-cell reconstitution after alpha-beta-depleted transplantation in children. Whole-study findings and limits: At the one-year point after transplant, T-cell counts and TCRbeta diversity were found to come mostly from T cells that had been newly produced. Several hundred expanded graft clones reportedly were the source of alpha-beta T cells about two months after transplant.

A TCRbeta library incorporating unique molecular identifiers was prepared. One entry per CDR3 protein results from TCRdb running MiXCR on the PCR reads. The sample carries about 900,000 distinct CDR3 sequences, about 29% recorded once. This clonotype has more than one count but fewer than ten. Its antigen is not known. Sequences were derived from PBMCs, mostly from graft donor cells, sampled 360 days after TCRalphabeta/CD19-depleted stem cell transplant. This receptor was identified in a boy in the first two years of life who had a stem cell transplant for SCID, so the T cells may come from the graft donor.

The CDR3 is CASNDPWRGMNTEAFF. CDR3 DNA: TGTGCCAGCAACGACCCATGGCGGGGAATGAACACTGAAGCTTTCTTT. V usage is TRBV7-9 and J usage is TRBJ1-1; D unresolved. Germline lookup yields CDR1 SEHNR and CDR2 FQNEAQ (reference sequence). The CDR3 is 16 residues long. V dropped 7 bases and J dropped 0 bases, with 18 bases sitting between them.